Listed below are T cell receptor beta chains from one sample, sequenced in a study of cytomegalovirus exposure and HLA in healthy donors. The protocol was immunoSEQ multiplex PCR, while the TCRdb copy is restricted to in-frame clones and leaves out a portion. This repertoire includes around 50,000 clones. The sample was PBMCs. The receptor source for this set is a female donor in good health and CMV-seronegative. The CDR3 runs from the conserved cysteine through the conserved F or W. Fields, in order: D gene, J gene, V gene, CDR3 protein, CDR3 DNA. D genes are given only for firm matches.

D: .; J: TRBJ1-4; V: TRBV19; CDR3: CASSIEDVQGAIEKLFF; DNA: TGTGCCAGTAGTATAGAGGACGTACAGGGAGCAATTGAAAAACTGTTTTTT
D: TRBD1; J: TRBJ1-2; V: TRBV2; CDR3: CASIRDREIYGYTF; DNA: TGTGCCAGCATTAGGGACAGGGAAATCTATGGCTACACCTTC
D: TRBD2; J: TRBJ2-1; V: TRBV4-1; CDR3: CASSRDGPSGPYNEQFF; DNA: TGCGCCAGCAGCCGAGACGGACCTAGCGGGCCCTACAATGAGCAGTTCTTC
D: TRBD1; J: TRBJ2-2; V: TRBV6-1; CDR3: CASSERGSIRTGAGTGELFF; DNA: TGTGCCAGCAGTGAACGAGGATCGATCAGGACAGGGGCGGGTACCGGGGAGCTGTTTTTT
D: .; J: TRBJ1-3; V: TRBV4-1; CDR3: CASSNEQSSGNTIYF; DNA: TGCGCCAGCAGCAACGAACAGAGCTCTGGAAACACCATATATTTT
D: .; J: TRBJ1-5; V: TRBV19; CDR3: CASSMPSGQRFEGNQPQHF; DNA: TGTGCCAGTAGTATGCCCTCGGGACAAAGGTTTGAGGGCAATCAGCCCCAGCATTTT
D: TRBD1; J: TRBJ1-2; V: TRBV11-2; CDR3: CASSLGQGGIYGYTF; DNA: TGTGCCAGCAGCTTAGGGCAGGGGGGTATCTATGGCTACACCTTC
D: .; J: TRBJ1-1; V: TRBV6-5; CDR3: CASSYSGSSRNTEAFF; DNA: TGTGCCAGCAGTTACTCCGGGAGTTCGAGGAACACTGAAGCTTTCTTT
D: .; J: TRBJ2-2; V: TRBV4-2; CDR3: CASSQDRRLNGELFF; DNA: TGTGCCAGCAGCCAAGATCGTCGACTAAACGGGGAGCTGTTTTTT
D: .; J: TRBJ2-6; V: TRBV6-1; CDR3: CASSEAVTSGANVLTF; DNA: TGTGCCAGCAGTGAAGCGGTAACTTCTGGGGCCAACGTCCTGACTTTC
D: TRBD2; J: TRBJ2-1; V: TRBV5-1; CDR3: CASSLGREDNEQFF; DNA: TGCGCCAGCAGCTTGGGGCGGGAGGACAATGAGCAGTTCTTC
D: TRBD2; J: TRBJ2-3; V: TRBV5-4; CDR3: CASRTLAGADTQYF; DNA: TGTGCCAGCAGGACACTAGCGGGAGCAGATACGCAGTATTTT
D: TRBD1; J: TRBJ1-2; V: TRBV6-1; CDR3: CASSRQGRGYTF; DNA: TGTGCCAGCAGTCGACAGGGGCGAGGCTACACCTTC
D: TRBD1; J: TRBJ1-2; V: TRBV10-3; CDR3: CAISEDREIGGYTF; DNA: TGTGCCATCAGTGAAGACAGGGAAATCGGTGGCTACACCTTC
D: TRBD2; J: TRBJ2-7; V: TRBV7-2; CDR3: CASSPVAGLSYEQYF; DNA: TGTGCCAGCAGCCCGGTAGCGGGGCTCTCCTACGAGCAGTACTTC
D: TRBD1; J: TRBJ1-3; V: TRBV12-5; CDR3: CATSTGTAGNTIYF; DNA: TGTGCTACCTCGACCGGGACAGCCGGAAACACCATATATTTT
D: .; J: TRBJ1-3; V: TRBV7-9; CDR3: CASSLGADRSGNTIYF; DNA: TGTGCCAGCAGCCTGGGGGCGGACCGCTCTGGAAACACCATATATTTT
D: TRBD1; J: TRBJ1-6; V: TRBV9; CDR3: CASSARQGNSPLHF; DNA: TGTGCCAGCAGCGCCCGACAGGGTAATTCACCCCTCCACTTT
D: TRBD1; J: TRBJ2-7; V: TRBV5-6; CDR3: CASSRDRLSEQYF; DNA: TGTGCCAGCAGTCGGGACAGGTTGTCCGAGCAGTACTTC
D: TRBD1; J: TRBJ1-6; V: TRBV5-4; CDR3: CASSGGQRNSPLHF; DNA: TGTGCCAGCAGCGGGGGACAGAGGAATTCACCCCTCCACTTT
D: .; J: TRBJ2-7; V: TRBV7-2; CDR3: CASSDGVHQQYF; DNA: TGTGCCAGCTCTGACGGGGTCCACCAGCAGTACTTC
D: .; J: TRBJ2-3; V: TRBV6-5; CDR3: CASSYVGVYTDTQYF; DNA: TGTGCCAGCAGTTACGTGGGCGTTTACACAGATACGCAGTATTTT
D: TRBD1; J: TRBJ1-5; V: TRBV19; CDR3: CASSIPGQGARQPQHF; DNA: TGTGCCAGTAGTATCCCCGGACAGGGGGCTAGGCAGCCCCAGCATTTT
D: TRBD2; J: TRBJ2-7; V: TRBV7-8; CDR3: CASSLVTSDAYEQYF; DNA: TGTGCCAGCAGCTTAGTAACTAGCGATGCCTACGAGCAGTACTTC
D: .; J: TRBJ2-7; V: TRBV5-1; CDR3: CASSAQGEQYF; DNA: TGCGCCAGCAGCGCGCAGGGCGAGCAGTACTTC
D: .; J: TRBJ1-1; V: TRBV29-1; CDR3: CSVEVGRTEAFF; DNA: TGCAGCGTTGAAGTTGGTCGGACTGAAGCTTTCTTT
D: .; J: TRBJ1-5; V: TRBV18; CDR3: CASSPLGSGGKGQPQHF; DNA: TGTGCCAGCTCACCACTAGGTTCGGGGGGCAAGGGTCAGCCCCAGCATTTT
D: TRBD2; J: TRBJ2-1; V: TRBV19; CDR3: CAVHGGFEQFF; DNA: TGTGCCGTGCACGGGGGGTTTGAGCAGTTCTTC
D: TRBD1; J: TRBJ2-7; V: TRBV7-8; CDR3: CASSQQGVYEQYF; DNA: TGTGCCAGCAGCCAACAGGGGGTCTACGAGCAGTACTTC
D: .; J: TRBJ2-6; V: TRBV30; CDR3: CAWSGGHSRANVLTF; DNA: TGTGCCTGGAGCGGCGGACACTCGAGGGCCAACGTCCTGACTTTC
D: TRBD1; J: TRBJ1-5; V: TRBV30; CDR3: CAWSRDRGLYSNQPQHF; DNA: TGTGCCTGGAGCCGGGACAGGGGGCTGTATAGCAATCAGCCCCAGCATTTT
D: .; J: TRBJ1-2; V: TRBV30; CDR3: CAWSVGSVSSRAGYTF; DNA: TGTGCCTGGAGTGTAGGAAGTGTTAGTTCGAGGGCGGGCTACACCTTC
D: .; J: TRBJ2-1; V: TRBV4-1; CDR3: CASSQGPYDGMADNEQFF; DNA: TGCGCCAGCAGCCAAGGGCCTTATGACGGGATGGCCGACAATGAGCAGTTCTTC
D: TRBD2; J: TRBJ2-1; V: TRBV9; CDR3: CASSVGAGGVNEQFF; DNA: TGTGCCAGCAGCGTAGGAGCGGGAGGTGTCAATGAGCAGTTCTTC
D: TRBD2; J: TRBJ2-7; V: TRBV18; CDR3: CASSPIAGLYIEQYF; DNA: TGTGCCAGCTCACCAATAGCGGGTCTATACATCGAGCAGTACTTC
D: TRBD1; J: TRBJ2-5; V: TRBV19; CDR3: CASSRTGGAGETQYF; DNA: TGTGCCAGTAGTAGGACAGGGGGCGCGGGGGAGACCCAGTACTTC
D: .; J: TRBJ2-5; V: TRBV4-3; CDR3: CASSQDTGKETQYF; DNA: TGCGCCAGCAGCCAAGATACGGGGAAAGAGACCCAGTACTTC
D: .; J: TRBJ2-7; V: TRBV5-5; CDR3: CASSGSGLYEQYF; DNA: TGTGCCAGCAGCGGGTCAGGGCTCTACGAGCAGTACTTC
D: .; J: TRBJ2-7; V: TRBV5-1; CDR3: CASSGNTGVEQYF; DNA: TGCGCCAGCAGCGGAAACACGGGAGTCGAGCAGTACTTC
D: .; J: TRBJ2-5; V: TRBV29-1; CDR3: CSAVGGRVTQYF; DNA: TGCAGCGCCGTAGGGGGTCGGGTAACCCAGTACTTC
D: .; J: TRBJ2-3; V: TRBV6-5; CDR3: CASIRGDTQYF; DNA: TGTGCCAGCATCCGGGGAGATACGCAGTATTTT
D: .; J: TRBJ1-2; V: TRBV29-1; CDR3: CSVDFAGGGYTF; DNA: TGCAGCGTTGACTTCGCGGGGGGCGGCTACACCTTC
D: .; J: TRBJ2-7; V: TRBV28; CDR3: CASSSGTGYEQYF; DNA: TGTGCCAGCAGTTCCGGGACTGGCTACGAGCAGTACTTC
D: TRBD2; J: TRBJ2-2; V: TRBV29-1; CDR3: CSVVSPSGAGELFF; DNA: TGCAGCGTTGTATCGCCCAGCGGGGCCGGGGAGCTGTTTTTT
D: .; J: TRBJ1-5; V: TRBV5-4; CDR3: CASSLRGGVQPQHF; DNA: TGTGCCAGCAGCCTTCGGGGTGGGGTTCAGCCCCAGCATTTT
D: .; J: TRBJ1-4; V: TRBV6-5; CDR3: CASKRTTGTNEKLFF; DNA: TGTGCCAGCAAGAGGACGACAGGAACTAATGAAAAACTGTTTTTT
D: TRBD1; J: TRBJ2-7; V: TRBV2; CDR3: CASSKNRGAYEQYF; DNA: TGTGCCAGCAGTAAGAACAGGGGTGCCTACGAGCAGTACTTC
D: TRBD2; J: TRBJ2-7; V: TRBV6-5; CDR3: CASSSLTSGRQQYF; DNA: TGTGCCAGCAGTTCACTGACTAGCGGGAGGCAGCAGTACTTC
D: TRBD1; J: TRBJ2-7; V: TRBV2; CDR3: CATYRGTSPEQYF; DNA: TGTGCCACTTACAGGGGGACCTCTCCCGAGCAGTACTTC
D: .; J: TRBJ1-3; V: TRBV9; CDR3: CASTGSGNTIYF; DNA: TGTGCCAGCACGGGCTCTGGAAACACCATATATTTT
D: TRBD1; J: TRBJ1-5; V: TRBV5-1; CDR3: CASSFTTGADQPQHF; DNA: TGCGCCAGCAGCTTTACGACAGGGGCCGATCAGCCCCAGCATTTT
D: .; J: TRBJ1-2; V: TRBV30; CDR3: CAGRGLWPRTYGYTF; DNA: TGTGCCGGGAGGGGCCTGTGGCCTCGCACCTATGGCTACACCTTC
D: .; J: TRBJ2-1; V: TRBV25-1; CDR3: CASRSDSYNEQFF; DNA: TGTGCCAGCAGAAGTGACTCTTACAATGAGCAGTTCTTC
D: TRBD1; J: TRBJ1-2; V: TRBV28; CDR3: CASKYRGTLGYTF; DNA: TGTGCCAGCAAATACAGGGGGACTCTTGGCTACACCTTC
D: TRBD1; J: TRBJ2-1; V: TRBV18; CDR3: CASSPAGQDNEQFF; DNA: TGTGCCAGCTCACCAGCGGGACAGGACAATGAGCAGTTCTTC
D: TRBD1; J: TRBJ2-1; V: TRBV29-1; CDR3: CSVAGQGVNEQFF; DNA: TGCAGCGTTGCCGGACAGGGGGTAAATGAGCAGTTCTTC
D: TRBD1; J: TRBJ1-1; V: TRBV5-1; CDR3: CASSLRGLGQPNTEAFF; DNA: TGCGCCAGCAGCTTAAGGGGCCTGGGACAGCCGAACACTGAAGCTTTCTTT